This TCR beta chain was observed in a study of monozygotic twins with inflammatory bowel disease. The CDR3 extends over 16 amino acids. Germline CDR1 SNHLY, CDR2 FYNNEI. Points from the study as a whole: Lower sharing of clonotypes with other individuals was seen in IBD patients than in healthy twins. This was most marked in patients showing signs of disease activity. Findings did not support one strong IBD-associated signal or clonotype.

Researchers used template switching to add UMIs featuring a 6-nucleotide sample barcode. TCRdb re-called the 5' RACE reads; one entry per CDR3 protein, DNA not given. The repertoire table contains 400,000 or so distinct CDR3 sequences. For this clonotype: Its target is not known.

V and J are TRBV2 and TRBJ1-3; TCRdb's D call, TRBD1, is unchecked because there is no DNA. The sequenced material came from blood. The clonotype originates from a human donor with ulcerative colitis or Crohn's disease, or a healthy co-twin of an affected twin (not recorded which). CDR3 sequence: CATAPSGGSSGNTIYF.